One T cell receptor (beta chain) is described in this entry. No cognate antigen has been identified for it. The record has no base qualities; no much larger clone is one base away. This specimen comes from a study of control samples from healthy donors and cancer patients (dated by TCRdb to the early 2020s). V is clipped by 9 bases and J by 3 bases, and the sequence between their germline boundaries is 20 bases long. From a lookup of the germline V gene (reference sequence), CDR1 and CDR2 are LNHDA and SQIVND. From the cysteine through the phenylalanine, the CDR3 covers 15 amino acids. Kept here is only the CDR3 DNA, which spans 45 bases and is read in frame from base 1. The library was prepared using the immunoSEQ multiplex PCR assay. This immuneACCESS table, as held by TCRdb, lists in-frame sequences with V and J called but not all clones. Of the missing ones, under half trace to an unresolved V gene in checked studies; the others have no known cause. The sample table lists 65,000 to 90,000 clones, roughly nine tenths of them with a count of one. Approximately 8.8% of the sample belongs to the ten largest clones.

The chain couples TRBV19 to TRBJ1-2; a tentative D call is TRBD1 (6 bases match). This TCR was recovered from a woman aged 45-65 years with colorectal cancer. Material for sequencing was PBMCs. The DNA sequence is given as TGTGCCAGCCAACGCCAGGGGTTAAATTACTATGGCTACACCTTC. Translated, it reads CASQRQGLNYYGYTF.